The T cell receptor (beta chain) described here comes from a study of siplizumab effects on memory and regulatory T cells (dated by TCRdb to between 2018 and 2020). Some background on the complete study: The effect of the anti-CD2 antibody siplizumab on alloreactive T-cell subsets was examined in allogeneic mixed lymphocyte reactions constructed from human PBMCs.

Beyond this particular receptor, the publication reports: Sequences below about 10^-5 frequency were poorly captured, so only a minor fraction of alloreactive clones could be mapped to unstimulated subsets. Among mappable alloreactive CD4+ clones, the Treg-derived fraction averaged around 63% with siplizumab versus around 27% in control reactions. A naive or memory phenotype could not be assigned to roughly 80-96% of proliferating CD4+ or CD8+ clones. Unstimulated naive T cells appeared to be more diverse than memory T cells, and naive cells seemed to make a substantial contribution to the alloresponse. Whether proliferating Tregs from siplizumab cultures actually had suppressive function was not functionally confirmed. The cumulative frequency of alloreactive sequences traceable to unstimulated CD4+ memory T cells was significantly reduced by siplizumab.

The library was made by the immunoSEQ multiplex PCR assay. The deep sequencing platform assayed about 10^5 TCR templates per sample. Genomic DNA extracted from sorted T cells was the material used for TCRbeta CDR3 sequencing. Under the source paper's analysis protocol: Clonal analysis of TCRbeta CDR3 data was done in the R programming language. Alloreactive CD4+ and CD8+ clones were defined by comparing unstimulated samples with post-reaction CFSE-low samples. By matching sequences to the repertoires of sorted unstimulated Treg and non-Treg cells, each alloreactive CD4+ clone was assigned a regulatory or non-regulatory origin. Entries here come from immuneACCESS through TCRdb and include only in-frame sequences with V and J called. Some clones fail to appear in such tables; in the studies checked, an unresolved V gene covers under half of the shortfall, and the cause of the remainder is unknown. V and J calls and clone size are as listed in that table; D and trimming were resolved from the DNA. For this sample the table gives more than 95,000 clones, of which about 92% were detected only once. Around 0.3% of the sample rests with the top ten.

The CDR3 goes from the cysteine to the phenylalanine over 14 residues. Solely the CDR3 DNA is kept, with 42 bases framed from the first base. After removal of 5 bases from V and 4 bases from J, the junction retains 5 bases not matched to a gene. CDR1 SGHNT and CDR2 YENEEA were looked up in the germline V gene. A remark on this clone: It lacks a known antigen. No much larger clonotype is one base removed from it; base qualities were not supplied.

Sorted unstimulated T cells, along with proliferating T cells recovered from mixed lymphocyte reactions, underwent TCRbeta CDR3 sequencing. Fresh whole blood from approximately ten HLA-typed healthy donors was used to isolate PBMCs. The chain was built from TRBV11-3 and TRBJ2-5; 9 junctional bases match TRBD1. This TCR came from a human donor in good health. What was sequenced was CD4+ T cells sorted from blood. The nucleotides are TGTGCCAGCAGCCCGGGACAGGGCGGAGAGACCCAGTACTTC. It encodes CASSPGQGGETQYF.